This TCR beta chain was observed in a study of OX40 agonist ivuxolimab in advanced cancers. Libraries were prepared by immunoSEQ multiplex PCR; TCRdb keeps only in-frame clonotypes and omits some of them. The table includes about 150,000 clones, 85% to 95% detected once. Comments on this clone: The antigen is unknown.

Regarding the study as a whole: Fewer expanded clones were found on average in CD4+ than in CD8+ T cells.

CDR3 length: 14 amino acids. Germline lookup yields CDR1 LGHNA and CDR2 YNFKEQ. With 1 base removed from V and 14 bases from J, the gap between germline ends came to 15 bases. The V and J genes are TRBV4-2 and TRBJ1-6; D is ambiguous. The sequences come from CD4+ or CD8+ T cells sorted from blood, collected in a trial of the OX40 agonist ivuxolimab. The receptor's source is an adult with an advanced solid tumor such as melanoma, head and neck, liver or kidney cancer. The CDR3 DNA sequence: TGTGCCAGCAGCCAAGGGCGCCTATCTCAGTCCCTCCACTTT. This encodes CASSQGRLSQSLHF.